These T cell receptor beta chains were read from a single sample in a study of cytomegalovirus exposure and HLA in healthy donors. The table came from immunoSEQ multiplex PCR; TCRdb's copy has only in-frame clones and leaves some out. This sample has some 290,000 clones, with roughly 88% found just once. The specimen sequenced was PBMCs. These receptors originate from a man aged 25-45 years in good health and CMV-seronegative. The CDR3 runs from the conserved cysteine through the conserved F or W. Fields, in order: CDR3 protein, CDR3 DNA, clone size, V gene, CDR3 length, J gene, D gene. The D gene is left open where the match is weak. Expanded clones are given a class, and other clones once, few, many or no size at all.

CASSPTSSLSNEQFF | TGTGCCAGCAGTCCCACTAGCTCCCTTTCCAATGAGCAGTTCTTC | . | TRBV6-6 | 15 | TRBJ2-1 | .
CASSPRAGNEKLFF | TGCGCCAGCAGCCCTCGGGCGGGGAATGAAAAACTGTTTTTT | . | TRBV5-1 | 14 | TRBJ1-4 | .
CASSNERAHEQYF | TGTGCCAGCAGCAACGAGAGAGCCCACGAGCAGTACTTC | . | TRBV21-1 | 13 | TRBJ2-7 | .
CASSLVSGLTEAFF | TGTGCCAGCAGCTTGGTTTCAGGGCTGACTGAAGCTTTCTTT | once | TRBV5-6 | 14 | TRBJ1-1 | .
CASSPGEFDGYTF | TGTGCCAGCAGCCCAGGGGAATTCGACGGCTACACCTTC | . | TRBV11-2 | 13 | TRBJ1-2 | .
CASRLTGVWTEAFF | TGTGCCAGCAGACTGACAGGCGTATGGACTGAAGCTTTCTTT | . | TRBV6-1 | 14 | TRBJ1-1 | .
CASSHGTAIYQETQYF | TGTGCCAGCAGCCACGGGACAGCAATCTACCAAGAGACCCAGTACTTC | . | TRBV7-6 | 16 | TRBJ2-5 | TRBD1
CASSPGQASRNEKLFF | TGTGCCAGCTCACCGGGACAGGCTTCGCGTAATGAAAAACTGTTTTTT | . | TRBV18 | 16 | TRBJ1-4 | TRBD1
CASSSGQIGDTQYF | TGTGCCAGCAGCTCGGGACAGATTGGAGATACGCAGTATTTT | . | TRBV5-4 | 14 | TRBJ2-3 | TRBD1
CASSHPGQGRLGYTF | TGTGCCAGCAGCCATCCCGGACAGGGAAGGCTTGGCTACACCTTC | . | TRBV4-2 | 15 | TRBJ1-2 | TRBD1
CASSDGQTGWTQYF | TGCGCCAGCAGTGATGGTCAGACTGGGTGGACCCAGTACTTC | . | TRBV10-1 | 14 | TRBJ2-5 | .
CASSLPGQGYEQYF | TGTGCCAGCAGCTTACCGGGACAGGGGTACGAGCAGTACTTC | once | TRBV7-8 | 14 | TRBJ2-7 | TRBD1
CASSPRGPNTEAFF | TGTGCCAGCAGCCCCAGGGGGCCGAACACTGAAGCTTTCTTT | once | TRBV27 | 14 | TRBJ1-1 | TRBD1
CASSSESNQPQHF | TGTGCCAGCAGTAGTGAGAGCAATCAGCCCCAGCATTTT | . | TRBV2 | 13 | TRBJ1-5 | .
CASSARLAPYEQYF | TGTGCCAGCAGCGCTCGACTAGCCCCCTACGAGCAGTACTTC | . | TRBV9 | 14 | TRBJ2-7 | TRBD2
CASSLVRGAGTEAFF | TGTGCCAGCAGCTTAGTGCGGGGGGCGGGCACTGAAGCTTTCTTT | . | TRBV7-2 | 15 | TRBJ1-1 | .
CASSRDRDENGYTF | TGTGCCAGTAGCCGGGACAGGGATGAAAATGGCTACACCTTC | once | TRBV19 | 14 | TRBJ1-2 | TRBD1
CAWGRGTQYF | TGTGCCTGGGGACGGGGGACCCAGTACTTC | . | TRBV30 | 10 | TRBJ2-5 | .
CASSSNPGQLNEKLFF | TGTGCCAGCAGTTCAAACCCAGGACAGCTTAATGAAAAACTGTTTTTT | . | TRBV25-1 | 16 | TRBJ1-4 | .
CASSLEVGVHEQFF | TGCGCCAGCAGCTTGGAAGTAGGGGTACATGAGCAGTTCTTC | . | TRBV5-1 | 14 | TRBJ2-1 | .
CATSNDRSSYEQYF | TGTGCCACCAGCAACGACAGGAGCTCCTACGAGCAGTACTTC | . | TRBV15 | 14 | TRBJ2-7 | .
CAIRQGNTGELFF | TGTGCCATACGACAGGGAAACACCGGGGAGCTGTTTTTT | . | TRBV19 | 13 | TRBJ2-2 | TRBD1
CATSKSGWAETQYF | TGTGCCACCAGCAAATCAGGGTGGGCAGAGACCCAGTACTTC | . | TRBV15 | 14 | TRBJ2-5 | .